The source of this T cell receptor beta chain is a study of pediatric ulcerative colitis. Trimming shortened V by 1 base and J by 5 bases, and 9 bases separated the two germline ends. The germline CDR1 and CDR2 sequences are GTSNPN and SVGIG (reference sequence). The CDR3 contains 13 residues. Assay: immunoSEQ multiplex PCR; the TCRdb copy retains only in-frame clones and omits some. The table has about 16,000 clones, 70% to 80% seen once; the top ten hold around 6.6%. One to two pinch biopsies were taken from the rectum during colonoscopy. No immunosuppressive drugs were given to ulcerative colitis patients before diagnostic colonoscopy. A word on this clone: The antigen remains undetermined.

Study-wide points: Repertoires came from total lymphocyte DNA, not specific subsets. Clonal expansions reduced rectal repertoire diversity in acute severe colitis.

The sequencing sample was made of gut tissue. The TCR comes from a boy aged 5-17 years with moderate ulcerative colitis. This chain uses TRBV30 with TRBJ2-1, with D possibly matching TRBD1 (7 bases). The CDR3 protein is CAWSGGTDNEQFF. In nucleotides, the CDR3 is TGTGCCTGGAGTGGCGGGACAGACAATGAGCAGTTCTTC.